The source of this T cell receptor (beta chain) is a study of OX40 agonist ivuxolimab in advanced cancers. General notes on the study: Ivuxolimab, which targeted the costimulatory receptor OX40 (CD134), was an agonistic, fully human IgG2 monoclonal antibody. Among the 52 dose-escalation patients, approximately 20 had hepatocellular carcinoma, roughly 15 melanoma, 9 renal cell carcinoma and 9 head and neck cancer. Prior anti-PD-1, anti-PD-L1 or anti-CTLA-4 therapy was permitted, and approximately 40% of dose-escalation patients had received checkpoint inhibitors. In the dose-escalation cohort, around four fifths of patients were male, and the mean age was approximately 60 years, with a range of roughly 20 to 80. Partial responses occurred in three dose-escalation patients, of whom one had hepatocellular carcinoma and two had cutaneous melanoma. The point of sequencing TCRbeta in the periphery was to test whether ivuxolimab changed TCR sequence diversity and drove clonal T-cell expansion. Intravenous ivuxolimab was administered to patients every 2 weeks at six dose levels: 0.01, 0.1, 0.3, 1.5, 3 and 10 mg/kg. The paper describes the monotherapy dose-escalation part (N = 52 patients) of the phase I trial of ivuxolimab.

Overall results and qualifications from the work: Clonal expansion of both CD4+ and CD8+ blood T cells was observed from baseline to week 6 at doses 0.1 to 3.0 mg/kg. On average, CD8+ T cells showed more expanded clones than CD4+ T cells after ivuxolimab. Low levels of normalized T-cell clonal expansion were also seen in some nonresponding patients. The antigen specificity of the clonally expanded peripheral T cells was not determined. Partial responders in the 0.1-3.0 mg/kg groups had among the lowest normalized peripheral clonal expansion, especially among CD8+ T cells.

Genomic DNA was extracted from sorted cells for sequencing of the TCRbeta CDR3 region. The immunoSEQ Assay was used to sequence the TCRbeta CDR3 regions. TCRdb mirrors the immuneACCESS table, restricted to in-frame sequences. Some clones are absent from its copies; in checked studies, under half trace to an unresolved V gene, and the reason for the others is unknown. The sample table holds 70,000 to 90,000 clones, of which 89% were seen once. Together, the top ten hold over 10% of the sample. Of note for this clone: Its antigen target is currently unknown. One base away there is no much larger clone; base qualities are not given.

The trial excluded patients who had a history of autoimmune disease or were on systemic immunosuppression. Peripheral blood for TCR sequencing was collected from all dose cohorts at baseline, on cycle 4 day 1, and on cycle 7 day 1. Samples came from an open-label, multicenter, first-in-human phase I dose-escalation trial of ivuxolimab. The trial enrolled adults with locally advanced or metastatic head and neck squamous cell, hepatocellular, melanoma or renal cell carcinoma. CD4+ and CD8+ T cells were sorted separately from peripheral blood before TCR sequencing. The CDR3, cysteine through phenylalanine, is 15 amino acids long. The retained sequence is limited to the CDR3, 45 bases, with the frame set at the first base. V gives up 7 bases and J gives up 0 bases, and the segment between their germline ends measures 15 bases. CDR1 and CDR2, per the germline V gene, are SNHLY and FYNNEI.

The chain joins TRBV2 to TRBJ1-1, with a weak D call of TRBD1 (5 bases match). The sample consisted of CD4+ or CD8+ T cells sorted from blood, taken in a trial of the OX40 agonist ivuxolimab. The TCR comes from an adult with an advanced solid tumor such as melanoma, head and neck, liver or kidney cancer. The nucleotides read TGTGCCAGCACCGCGCAGGGAGGCCTGAACACTGAAGCTTTCTTT. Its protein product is CASTAQGGLNTEAFF.